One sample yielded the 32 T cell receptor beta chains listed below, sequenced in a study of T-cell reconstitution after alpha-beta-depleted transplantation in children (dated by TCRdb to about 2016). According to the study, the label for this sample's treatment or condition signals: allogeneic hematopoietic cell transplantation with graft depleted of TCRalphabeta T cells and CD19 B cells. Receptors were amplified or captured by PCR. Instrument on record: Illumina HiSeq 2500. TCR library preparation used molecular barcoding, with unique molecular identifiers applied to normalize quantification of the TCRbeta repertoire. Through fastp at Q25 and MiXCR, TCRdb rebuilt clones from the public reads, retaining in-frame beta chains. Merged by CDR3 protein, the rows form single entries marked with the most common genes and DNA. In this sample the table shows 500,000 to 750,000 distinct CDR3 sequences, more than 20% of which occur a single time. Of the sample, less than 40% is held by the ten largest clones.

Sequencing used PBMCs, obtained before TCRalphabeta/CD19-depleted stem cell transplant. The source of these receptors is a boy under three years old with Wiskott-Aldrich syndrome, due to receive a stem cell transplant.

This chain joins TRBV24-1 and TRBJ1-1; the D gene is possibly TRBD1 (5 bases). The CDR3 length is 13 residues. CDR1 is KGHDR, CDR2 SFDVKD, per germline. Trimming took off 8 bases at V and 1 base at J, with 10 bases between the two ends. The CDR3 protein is CATKGTGNTEAFF. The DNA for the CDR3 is TGTGCCACCAAGGGGACGGGGAACACTGAAGCTTTCTTT.

The CDR3 coding sequence is TGCAGTGCTAGGTGGGCTGCTAACTTAGAGACCCAGTACTTC. Translation: CSARWAANLETQYF. The chain recombines TRBV20-1 with TRBJ2-5; the D is unclear. The CDR3 loop spans 14 amino acids. In germline, CDR1 is DFQATT, CDR2 SNEGSKA (reference sequence). V lost 3 bases, J lost 4 bases, and 15 bases lay in between.

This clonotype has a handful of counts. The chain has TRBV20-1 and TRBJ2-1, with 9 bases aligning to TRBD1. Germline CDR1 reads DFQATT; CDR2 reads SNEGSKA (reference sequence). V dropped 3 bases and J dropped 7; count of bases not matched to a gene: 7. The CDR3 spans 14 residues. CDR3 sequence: CSASPGTGRNEQFF. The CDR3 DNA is TGCAGTGCTAGCCCTGGGACAGGGAGGAATGAGCAGTTCTTC.

The CDR3 DNA sequence: TGTGCCAGCAGGCCTACCCCATGGACAGGGGCAGGTTCACCCCTCCACTTT. Its translation: CASRPTPWTGAGSPLHF. The rearrangement uses TRBV2 and TRBJ1-6; 9 bases are shared with TRBD1. V gave up 6 bases and J gave up 9 bases; unmatched junction bases: 15. Germline loops: CDR1 SNHLY, CDR2 FYNNEI. There are 17 residues in the CDR3.

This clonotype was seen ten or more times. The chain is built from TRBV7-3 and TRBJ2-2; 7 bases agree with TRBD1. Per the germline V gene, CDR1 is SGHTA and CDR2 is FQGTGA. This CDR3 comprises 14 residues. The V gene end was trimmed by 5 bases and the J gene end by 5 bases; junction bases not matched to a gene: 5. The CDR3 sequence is CASSHTGETGELFF. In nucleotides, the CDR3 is TGTGCCAGCAGCCACACAGGGGAGACCGGGGAGCTGTTTTTT.

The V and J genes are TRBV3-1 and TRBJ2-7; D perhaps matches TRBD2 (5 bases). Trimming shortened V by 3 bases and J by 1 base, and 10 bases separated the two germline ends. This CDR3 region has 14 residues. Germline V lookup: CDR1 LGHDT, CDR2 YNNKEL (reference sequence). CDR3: CASSHAGLSYEQYF. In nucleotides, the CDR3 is TGTGCCAGCAGCCATGCCGGACTTTCCTACGAGCAGTACTTC.

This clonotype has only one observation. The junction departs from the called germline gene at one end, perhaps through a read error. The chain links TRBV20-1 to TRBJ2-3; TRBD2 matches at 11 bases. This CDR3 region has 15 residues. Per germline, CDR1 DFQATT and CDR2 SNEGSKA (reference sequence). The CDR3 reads CSTRGLAGGSDTQYF. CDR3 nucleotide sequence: TGCAGTACTAGAGGGCTAGCGGGAGGTTCAGATACGCAGTATTTT.

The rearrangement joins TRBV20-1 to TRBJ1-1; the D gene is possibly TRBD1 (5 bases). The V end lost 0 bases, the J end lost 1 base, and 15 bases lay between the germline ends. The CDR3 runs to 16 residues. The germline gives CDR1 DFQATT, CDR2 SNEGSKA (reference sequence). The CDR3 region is CSAREEFAGWNTEAFF. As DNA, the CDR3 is TGCAGTGCTAGAGAGGAGTTCGCAGGGTGGAACACTGAAGCTTTCTTT.

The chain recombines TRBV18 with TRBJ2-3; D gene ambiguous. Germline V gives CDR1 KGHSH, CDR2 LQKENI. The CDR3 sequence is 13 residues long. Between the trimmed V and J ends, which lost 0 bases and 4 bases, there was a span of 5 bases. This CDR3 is CASSPPKSDTQYF. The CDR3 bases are TGTGCCAGCTCACCACCTAAGTCAGATACGCAGTATTTT.

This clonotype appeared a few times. For the CDR3, the DNA is TGTGCCAGCAGTTACTCAGGCACGGCCAAAAACATTCAGTACTTC. Amino acids: CASSYSGTAKNIQYF. This chain connects TRBV6-5 to TRBJ2-4; D gene unclear. Germline CDR1 reads MNHEY; CDR2 reads SVGAGI. This CDR3 comprises 15 residues. V was cut by 0 bases and J by 1 base, with 7 bases left in between.

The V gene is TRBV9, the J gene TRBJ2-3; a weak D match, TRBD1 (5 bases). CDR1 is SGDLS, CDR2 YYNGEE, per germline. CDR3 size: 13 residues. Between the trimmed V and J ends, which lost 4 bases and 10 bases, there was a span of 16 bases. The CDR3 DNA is TGTGCCAGCAGCCTCAGGGCGGATTCGGCGCAGTATTTT. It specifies CASSLRADSAQYF.

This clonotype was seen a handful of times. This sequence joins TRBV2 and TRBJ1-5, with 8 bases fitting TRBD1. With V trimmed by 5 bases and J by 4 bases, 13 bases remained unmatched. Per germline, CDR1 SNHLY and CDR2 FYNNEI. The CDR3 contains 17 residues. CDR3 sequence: CASSPGGVIGANQPQHF. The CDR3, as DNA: TGTGCCAGCAGTCCAGGGGGCGTAATAGGGGCGAATCAGCCCCAGCATTTT.

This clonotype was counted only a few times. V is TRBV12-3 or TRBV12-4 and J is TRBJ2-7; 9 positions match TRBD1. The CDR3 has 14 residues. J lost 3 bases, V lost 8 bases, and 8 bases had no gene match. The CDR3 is CASGPQGAGYEQYF. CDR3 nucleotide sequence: TGTGCCAGCGGCCCACAGGGGGCGGGCTACGAGCAGTACTTC.

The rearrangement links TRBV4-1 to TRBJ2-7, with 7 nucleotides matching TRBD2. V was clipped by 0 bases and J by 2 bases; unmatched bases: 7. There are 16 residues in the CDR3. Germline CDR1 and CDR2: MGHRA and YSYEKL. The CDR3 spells CASSQDLASGPYEQYF. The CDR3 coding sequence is TGCGCCAGCAGCCAAGATTTAGCTAGCGGACCCTACGAGCAGTACTTC.

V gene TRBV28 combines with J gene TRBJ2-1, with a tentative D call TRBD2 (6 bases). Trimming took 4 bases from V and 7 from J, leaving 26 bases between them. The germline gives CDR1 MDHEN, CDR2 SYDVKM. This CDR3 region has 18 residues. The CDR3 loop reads CASSSPVCAPAEGNEQFF. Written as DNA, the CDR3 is TGTGCCAGCAGTTCCCCGGTTTGTGCGCCGGCGGAGGGGAATGAGCAGTTCTTC.

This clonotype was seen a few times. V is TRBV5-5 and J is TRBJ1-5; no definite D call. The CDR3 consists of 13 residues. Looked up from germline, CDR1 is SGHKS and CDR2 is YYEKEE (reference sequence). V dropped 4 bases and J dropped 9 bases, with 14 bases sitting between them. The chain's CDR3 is CASSPGSWWPQHF. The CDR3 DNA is TGTGCCAGCAGCCCCGGGTCCTGGTGGCCCCAGCATTTT. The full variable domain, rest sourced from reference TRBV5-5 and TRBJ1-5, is DAGVTQSPTHLIKTRGQQVTLRCSPISGHKSVSWYQQVLGQGPQFIFQYYEKEERGRGNFPDRFSARQFPNYSSELNVNALLLGDSALYLCASSPGSWWPQHFGDGTRLSIL.

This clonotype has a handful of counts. CDR3 nucleotide sequence: TGCGCCAGCAGCCTACAGAGGAGACGGGACTATGGCTACACCTTC. This codes for CASSLQRRRDYGYTF. The genes are TRBV5-1 and TRBJ1-2, with unresolved D. The CDR3 contains 15 residues. Trimming cost V 4 bases and J 3 bases, with 16 bases left between them. Germline V gene lookup returns CDR1 SGHRS and CDR2 YFSETQ.

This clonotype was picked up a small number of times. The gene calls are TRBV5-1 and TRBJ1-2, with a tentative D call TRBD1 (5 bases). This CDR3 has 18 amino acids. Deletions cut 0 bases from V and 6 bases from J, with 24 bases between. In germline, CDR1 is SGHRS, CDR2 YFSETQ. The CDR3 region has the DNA TGCGCCAGCAGCTTGGATGGCCCAGGGTCCCGCCGCGGGAATGGCTACACCTTC. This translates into CASSLDGPGSRRGNGYTF.

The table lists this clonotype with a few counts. CDR3 sequence (DNA): TGTGCCAGCAGCACCGGGACAGGGGGCAGCTCACCCCTCCACTTT. Its translation: CASSTGTGGSSPLHF. This chain joins TRBV7-2 and TRBJ1-6; 12 nucleotides agree with TRBD1. Germline loops: CDR1 SGHTA, CDR2 FQGNSA. Trimming cost V 5 bases and J 10 bases; bases outside gene matches: 6. CDR3 size: 15 residues.

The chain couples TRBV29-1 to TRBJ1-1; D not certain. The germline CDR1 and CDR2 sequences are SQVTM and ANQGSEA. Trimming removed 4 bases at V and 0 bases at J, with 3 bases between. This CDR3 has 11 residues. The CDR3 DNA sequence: TGCAGCGTTGGTTTGAACACTGAAGCTTTCTTT. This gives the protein CSVGLNTEAFF.

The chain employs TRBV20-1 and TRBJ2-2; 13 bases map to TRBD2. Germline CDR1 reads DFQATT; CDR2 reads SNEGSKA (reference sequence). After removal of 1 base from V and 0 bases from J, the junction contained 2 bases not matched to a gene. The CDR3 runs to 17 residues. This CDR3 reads CSARGTSGGTNTGELFF. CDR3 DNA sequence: TGCAGTGCTAGAGGGACTAGCGGGGGTACGAACACCGGGGAGCTGTTTTTT.

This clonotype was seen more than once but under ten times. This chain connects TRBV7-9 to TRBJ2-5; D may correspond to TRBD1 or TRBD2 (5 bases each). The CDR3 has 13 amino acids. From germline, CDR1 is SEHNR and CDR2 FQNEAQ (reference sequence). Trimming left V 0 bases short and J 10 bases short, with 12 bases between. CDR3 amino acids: CASSLAGDSDQYF. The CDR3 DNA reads TGTGCCAGCAGCTTAGCGGGGGATTCGGACCAGTACTTC.

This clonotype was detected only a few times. CDR3 amino acids: CASSPGTSGTKTQYF. The CDR3 DNA reads as TGTGCCAGCAGTCCCGGGACTAGCGGGACGAAGACCCAGTACTTC. The chain links TRBV12-3 or TRBV12-4 to TRBJ2-5; 13 nucleotides match TRBD2. The ends lost 5 bases at V and 6 bases at J; junction bases unmatched: 6. This CDR3 contains 15 residues.

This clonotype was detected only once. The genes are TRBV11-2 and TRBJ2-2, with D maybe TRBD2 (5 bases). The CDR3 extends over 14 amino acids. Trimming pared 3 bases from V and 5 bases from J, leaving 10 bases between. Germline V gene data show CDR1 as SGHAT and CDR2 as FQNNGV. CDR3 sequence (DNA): TGTGCCAGCAGCTTCCTAGCTAGGACCGGGGAGCTGTTTTTT. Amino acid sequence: CASSFLARTGELFF.

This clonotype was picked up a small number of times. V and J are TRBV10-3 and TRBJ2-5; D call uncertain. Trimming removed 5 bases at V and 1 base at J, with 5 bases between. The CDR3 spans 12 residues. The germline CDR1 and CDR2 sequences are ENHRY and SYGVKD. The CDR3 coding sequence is TGTGCCATCAGTCAACGCCAAGAGACCCAGTACTTC. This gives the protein CAISQRQETQYF.

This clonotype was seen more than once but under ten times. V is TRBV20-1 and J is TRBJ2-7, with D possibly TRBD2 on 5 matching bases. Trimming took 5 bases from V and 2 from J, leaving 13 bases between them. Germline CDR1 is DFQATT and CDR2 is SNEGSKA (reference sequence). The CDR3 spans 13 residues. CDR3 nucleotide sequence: TGCAGTGCTCCGGGAAAGAAGGCCTACGAGCAGTACTTC. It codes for CSAPGKKAYEQYF.

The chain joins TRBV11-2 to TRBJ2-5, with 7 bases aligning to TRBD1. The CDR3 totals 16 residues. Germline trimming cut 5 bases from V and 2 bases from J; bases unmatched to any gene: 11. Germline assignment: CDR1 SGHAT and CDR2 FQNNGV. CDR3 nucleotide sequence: TGTGCCAGCAGCCCAACGCCCGGACAGGTTCAAGAGACCCAGTACTTC. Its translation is CASSPTPGQVQETQYF.

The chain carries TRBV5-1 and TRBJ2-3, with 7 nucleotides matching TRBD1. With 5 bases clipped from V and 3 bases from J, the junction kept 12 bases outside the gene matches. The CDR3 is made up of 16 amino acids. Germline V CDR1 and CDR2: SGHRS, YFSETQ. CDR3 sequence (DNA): TGCGCCAGCAGACCACTTCCAGGGGGTAGAACAGATACGCAGTATTTT. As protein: CASRPLPGGRTDTQYF.

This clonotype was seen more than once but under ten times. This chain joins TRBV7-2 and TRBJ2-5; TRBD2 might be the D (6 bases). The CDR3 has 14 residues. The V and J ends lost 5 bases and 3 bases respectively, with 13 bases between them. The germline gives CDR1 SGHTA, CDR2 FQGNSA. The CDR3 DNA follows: TGTGCCAGCAGCCCGTTAGCGGAAAAAGAGACCCAGTACTTC. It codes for CASSPLAEKETQYF.

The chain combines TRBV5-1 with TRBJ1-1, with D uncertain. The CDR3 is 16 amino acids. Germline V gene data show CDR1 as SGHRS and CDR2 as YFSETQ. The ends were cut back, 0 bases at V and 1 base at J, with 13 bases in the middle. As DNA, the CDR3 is TGCGCCAGCAGCTTGGCCGGACGGGGAGGGAACACTGAAGCTTTCTTT. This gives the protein CASSLAGRGGNTEAFF.

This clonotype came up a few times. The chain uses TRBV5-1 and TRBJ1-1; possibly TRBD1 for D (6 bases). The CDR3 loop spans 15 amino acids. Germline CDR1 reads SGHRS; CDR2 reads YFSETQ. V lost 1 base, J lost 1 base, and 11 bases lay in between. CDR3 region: CASSLLGQRNTEAFF. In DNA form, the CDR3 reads TGCGCCAGCAGCTTGCTAGGACAGAGGAACACTGAAGCTTTCTTT.

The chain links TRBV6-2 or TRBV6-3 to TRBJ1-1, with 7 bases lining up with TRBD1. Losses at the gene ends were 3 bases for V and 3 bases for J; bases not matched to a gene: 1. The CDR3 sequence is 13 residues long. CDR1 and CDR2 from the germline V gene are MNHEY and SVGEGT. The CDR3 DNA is TGTGCCAGCAGTTATGACAGGGACACTGAAGCTTTCTTT. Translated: CASSYDRDTEAFF.